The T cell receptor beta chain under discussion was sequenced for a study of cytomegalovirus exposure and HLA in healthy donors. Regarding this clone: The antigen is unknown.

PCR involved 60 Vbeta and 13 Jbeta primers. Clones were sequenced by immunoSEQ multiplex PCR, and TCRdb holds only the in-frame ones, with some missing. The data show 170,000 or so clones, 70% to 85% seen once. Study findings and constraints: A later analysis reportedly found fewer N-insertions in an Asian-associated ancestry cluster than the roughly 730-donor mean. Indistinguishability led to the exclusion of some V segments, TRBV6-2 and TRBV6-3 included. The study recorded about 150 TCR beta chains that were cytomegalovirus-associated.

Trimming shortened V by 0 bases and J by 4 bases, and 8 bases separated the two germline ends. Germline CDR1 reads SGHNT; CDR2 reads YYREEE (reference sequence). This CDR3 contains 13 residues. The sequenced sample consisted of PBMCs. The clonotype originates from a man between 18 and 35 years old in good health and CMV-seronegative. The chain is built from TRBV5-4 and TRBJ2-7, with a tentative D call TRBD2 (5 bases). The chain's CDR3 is CASSLAPGYEQYF. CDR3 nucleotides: TGTGCCAGCAGCTTGGCCCCGGGGTACGAGCAGTACTTC.